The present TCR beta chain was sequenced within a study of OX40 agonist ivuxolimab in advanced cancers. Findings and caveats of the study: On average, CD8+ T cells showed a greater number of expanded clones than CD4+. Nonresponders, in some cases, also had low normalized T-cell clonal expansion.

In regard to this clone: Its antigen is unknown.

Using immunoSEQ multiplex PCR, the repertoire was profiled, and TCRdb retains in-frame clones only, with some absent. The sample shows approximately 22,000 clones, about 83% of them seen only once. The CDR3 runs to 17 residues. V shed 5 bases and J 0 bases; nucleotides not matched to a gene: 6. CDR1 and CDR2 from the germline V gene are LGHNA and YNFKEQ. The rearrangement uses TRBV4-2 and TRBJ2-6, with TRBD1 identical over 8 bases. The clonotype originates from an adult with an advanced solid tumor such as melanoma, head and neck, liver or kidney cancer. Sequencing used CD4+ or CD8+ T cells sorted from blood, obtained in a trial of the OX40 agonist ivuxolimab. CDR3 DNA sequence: TGTGCCAGCAGCGGACAGGGAAGATTCTCTGGGGCCAACGTCCTGACTTTC. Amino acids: CASSGQGRFSGANVLTF.